A single sample gave rise to the 10 T cell receptor beta chains below, sequenced in a study of beta chain features in type 1 diabetes (dated by TCRdb to the late 2010s). Library generation was performed with the immunoSEQ multiplex PCR assay. The entire amount of isolated RNA was reverse transcribed using the High Capacity cDNA Reverse Transcription Kit, so the sequenced TCRB transcripts were expressed ones. TCRdb mirrors the immuneACCESS table, restricted to in-frame sequences. Some clones are absent from its copies; in checked studies, under half trace to an unresolved V gene, and the reason for the others is unknown. The sample profile shows 900,000 or so clones; around a sixth of them were found once. The leading ten clones occupy 0.023% of the sample. Sequenced input: naive CD4+ T cells from blood. The label giving this sample's cell subset or site can be read as: true naive CD4+ T cells. Receptors were obtained from a woman aged 18-35 years in good health.

This clone was found a few times. The chain uses TRBV5-1 and TRBJ1-3; D is ambiguous. V was trimmed by 1 base and J by 0 bases, leaving 8 bases between them. CDR3 length: 15 residues. CDR1 is SGHRS and CDR2 is YFSETQ in the germline V gene. Here the CDR3 reads CASSLSGDSGNTIYF. The CDR3 nucleotides are TGCGCCAGCAGCTTGTCCGGCGACTCTGGAAACACCATATATTTT.

This clone was observed a single time. The rearrangement joins TRBV5-1 to TRBJ2-6; the D call may be TRBD1 or TRBD2 (6 bases each). Germline assignment: CDR1 SGHRS and CDR2 YFSETQ. Trimming removed 6 bases from V and 1 base from J, with 26 bases in between. The CDR3 is made up of 20 amino acids. This CDR3 is CASTTGRSSRDSSGANVLTF. The CDR3 DNA follows: TGCGCCAGCACCACAGGGAGGTCCAGCAGGGACTCTTCTGGGGCCAACGTCCTGACTTTC.

This clone was detected a few times. The CDR3 is CASSQEVLAGDTDTQYF. For the CDR3, the DNA is TGTGCCAGCAGCCAAGAAGTACTAGCGGGAGACACAGATACGCAGTATTTT. The chain links TRBV4-2 to TRBJ2-3; TRBD2 aligns across 11 bases. Germline V CDR1 and CDR2: LGHNA, YNFKEQ. J lost 2 bases, V lost 0 bases, and 4 bases had no gene match. CDR3 length: 17 residues.

The gene calls are TRBV20-1 and TRBJ1-2; D might be TRBD1 (5 bases). V was clipped by 1 base and J by 11 bases, with 11 bases between them. The germline CDR1 and CDR2 sequences are DFQATT and SNEGSKA (reference sequence). The CDR3 has 11 amino acids. The CDR3 protein is CSARGSGPYTF. The CDR3 coding sequence is TGCAGTGCTAGAGGCTCGGGACCGTACACCTTC.

This chain connects TRBV7-2 to TRBJ2-5; D perhaps matches TRBD2 (6 bases). V gave up 3 bases and J gave up 4 bases, with 9 bases separating them. The germline V gene encodes CDR1 SGHTA and CDR2 FQGNSA. This CDR3 has 13 amino acids. The CDR3 loop reads CASSFMGGETQYF. The CDR3 DNA sequence: TGTGCCAGCAGCTTCATGGGGGGAGAGACCCAGTACTTC.

This clone has more than one count but fewer than ten. The rearrangement joins TRBV2 to TRBJ2-5; D uncertain. With 6 bases removed from V and 5 bases from J, the gap between germline ends came to 13 bases. The CDR3 spans 13 residues. The germline V gene has CDR1 SNHLY and CDR2 FYNNEI. CDR3 DNA: TGTGCCAGCAGACTGGAAGTGTGGGAGACCCAGTACTTC. This encodes CASRLEVWETQYF.

This clone was counted only a few times. This sequence joins TRBV2 and TRBJ2-7, with TRBD2 identical over 9 bases. The junction had 1 base not matched to a gene; V was cut back by 5 bases and J by 2 bases. The length of the CDR3 is 13 residues. CDR1 and CDR2 from the germline V gene are SNHLY and FYNNEI. The CDR3 sequence: CASSSGRTYEQYF. The CDR3 nucleotides read TGTGCCAGCAGTAGCGGGAGGACCTACGAGCAGTACTTC. The full variable domain, in which reference TRBV2 and TRBJ2-7 provide the parts outside the CDR3, is EPEVTQTPSHQVTQMGQEVILRCVPISNHLYFYWYRQILGQKVEFLVSFYNNEISEKSEIFDDQFSVERPDGSNFTLKIRSTKLEDSAMYFCASSSGRTYEQYFGPGTRLTVT.

CDR3 amino acids: CASSQDSAGTVYEQYF. The CDR3 nucleotides read TGCGCCAGCAGCCAAGATTCGGCAGGTACCGTCTACGAGCAGTACTTC. This chain joins TRBV4-3 and TRBJ2-7; D uncertain. V was cut by 0 bases and J by 3 bases, with 15 bases left in between. Looked up from germline, CDR1 is LGHNA and CDR2 is YSLEER. This CDR3 is built from 16 residues.

This clone has just a few counts. This sequence joins TRBV4-1 and TRBJ2-5, with D hard to call. This CDR3 comprises 15 residues. Deletions cut 1 base from V and 5 bases from J, with 14 bases between. CDR1 is MGHRA and CDR2 is YSYEKL in the germline V gene. The CDR3 reads CASSQVTAKVETQYF. The CDR3 nucleotides read TGCGCCAGCAGCCAAGTCACGGCTAAAGTGGAGACCCAGTACTTC.

This clone was observed a handful of times. The rearrangement uses TRBV6-1 and TRBJ2-4, with TRBD1 identical over 8 bases. J was trimmed by 5 bases and V by 6 bases; bases with no gene match: 3. This CDR3 is 13 amino acids long. Germline V gene lookup returns CDR1 MNHNS and CDR2 SASEGT. CDR3 sequence reads: CASRNRGENIQYF. CDR3 coding DNA: TGTGCCAGCAGGAACAGGGGGGAAAACATTCAGTACTTC.